This T cell receptor beta chain was observed in a study of beta chain features in type 1 diabetes. This CDR3 region has 12 residues. Looked up from germline, CDR1 is SGHRS and CDR2 is YFSETQ. The V gene lost 4 bases and the J gene lost 0 bases, with 4 bases spanning the gap. This clone came up many times. The sequenced template was cDNA made from the entire isolated RNA. Here immunoSEQ multiplex PCR was the method, and the copy in TCRdb shows in-frame clones only, minus some. Of approximately 160,000 clones in the sample, about 8.5% were seen once. The source material was central memory CD4+ T cells from blood. The chain has TRBV5-1 and TRBJ2-5; D ambiguous. The TCR originated in a man younger than 35 in good health. CDR3 in DNA: TGCGCCAGCAGCGTCGACCAAGAGACCCAGTACTTC. Translating gives CASSVDQETQYF.